The 21 T cell receptor beta chains in this list originate from one sample, sequenced in a study of cytomegalovirus exposure and HLA in healthy donors. Researchers ran the PCR with 60 Vbeta and 13 Jbeta primers. Produced via immunoSEQ multiplex PCR; TCRdb's table is partial and in-frame only. Here the sample spans over 150,000 clones, 65% to 80% being singletons. The specimen was PBMCs. The receptors originated from a woman in her thirties or forties in good health and CMV-seropositive.

This chain links TRBV15 with TRBJ1-2, with D unclear. The CDR3 covers 14 residues. Germline CDR1 is LNHNV and CDR2 is YYDKDF (reference sequence). V lost 4 bases, J lost 7 bases, and 16 bases lay in between. In DNA, the CDR3 is TGTGCCACCAGCACCAACCGGGAACCGGGTGGCTACACCTTC. As protein: CATSTNREPGGYTF.

This clone was seen a handful of times. V gene TRBV19 combines with J gene TRBJ1-5, with TRBD1 identical over 10 bases. Germline V gene data show CDR1 as LNHDA and CDR2 as SQIVND (reference sequence). After removal of 10 bases from V and 7 bases from J, the junction contained 16 bases not matched to a gene. The CDR3 has 16 amino acids. CDR3 nucleotides: TGTGCCACCAACCACCCAAGACAGGGGGCCCAACAGCCCCAGCATTTT. Protein: CATNHPRQGAQQPQHF.

In its sample, this clone was seen a few times. This chain links TRBV3-2 with TRBJ2-5; TRBD2 reflects the table's D call only, with no check against the DNA. TRBV3-2 is classified as a pseudogene. The CDR3 spans 9 residues. CDR3 protein: CASSFIQYF. The CDR3, as DNA: TGTGCCAGCAGCTTTATACAGTACTTC.

The V and J genes are TRBV11-3 and TRBJ2-4; TRBD2 is a possible D gene (6 bases). Germline CDR1 is SGHNT and CDR2 is YENEEA. The V end was cut by 4 bases, the J end by 0 bases, with 13 bases between. The CDR3 runs to 16 residues. The CDR3 protein is CASSSAGLLAKNIQYF. CDR3 bases: TGTGCCAGCAGCTCTGCGGGGCTCTTAGCCAAAAACATTCAGTACTTC.

This clone was seen a few times. The chain has TRBV19 and TRBJ2-1; D may be TRBD1 (5 bases). Deletions cut 3 bases from V and 1 base from J, with 13 bases between. Germline V CDR1 and CDR2: LNHDA, SQIVND (reference sequence). This CDR3 region has 16 residues. The CDR3 DNA sequence: TGTGCCAGTAGTATGGGGCCCCAAGGGTCCTACAATGAGCAGTTCTTC. This codes for CASSMGPQGSYNEQFF.

In nucleotides, the CDR3 is TGTGCCAGCAGCTTGGACGGCGGAGGCTCCTACGAGCAGTACTTC. Translating it yields CASSLDGGGSYEQYF. The gene calls are TRBV5-4 and TRBJ2-7; weak D call: TRBD2 (5 bases). Trimming shortened V by 0 bases and J by 0 bases, and 10 bases separated the two germline ends. Germline values: CDR1 SGHNT, CDR2 YYREEE (reference sequence). CDR3 length: 15 residues.

This chain links TRBV7-8 with TRBJ2-3, with 10 bases lining up with TRBD1. Germline CDR1 SGHVS, CDR2 FQNEAQ. The V gene end was trimmed by 3 bases and the J gene end by 5 bases; junction bases not matched to a gene: 2. This CDR3 is 14 amino acids long. Here the CDR3 reads CASSFRDRGDTQYF. Written as DNA, the CDR3 is TGTGCCAGCAGCTTCCGGGACAGGGGAGATACGCAGTATTTT.

This sequence joins TRBV7-2 and TRBJ2-3, with 7 bases that match TRBD2. This CDR3 comprises 13 residues. Germline V lookup: CDR1 SGHTA, CDR2 FQGNSA. The V segment lost 4 bases and the J segment 4 bases; nucleotides outside the gene matches: 2. The CDR3 region has the DNA TGTGCCAGCAGCTCAGCGGGGCCAGATACGCAGTATTTT. The encoded protein is CASSSAGPDTQYF.

This clone has a handful of counts. Relative to the germline gene, one junction end is altered; a read error may explain this. This chain connects TRBV7-2 to TRBJ1-2; 7 nucleotides agree with TRBD1. There are 13 residues in the CDR3. Germline V lookup: CDR1 SGHTA, CDR2 FQGNSA. The DNA of the CDR3 is TGTGCCAGCACCTTAGACAGGGACTATGGCTACACCTTC. Its translation is CASTLDRDYGYTF.

The chain carries TRBV5-6 and TRBJ1-5, with TRBD1 as a possible D gene (5 bases). V was trimmed by 3 bases and J by 1 base, leaving 11 bases between them. Germline-derived CDR1 and CDR2 are SGHDT and YYEEEE. CDR3 length: 15 residues. CDR3 residues: CASSSGGWSNQPQHF. CDR3 DNA: TGTGCCAGCAGCTCCGGGGGTTGGAGCAATCAGCCCCAGCATTTT.

The chain combines TRBV4-1 with TRBJ2-5; 15 bases fit TRBD2. This CDR3 spans 19 amino acids. With V trimmed by 1 base and J by 3 bases, 9 bases remained unmatched. Germline CDR1 and CDR2: MGHRA and YSYEKL. CDR3 region: CASSQVPGLAGGIEETQYF. CDR3 DNA: TGCGCCAGCAGCCAAGTCCCGGGACTAGCGGGGGGAATTGAAGAGACCCAGTACTTC.

The chain employs TRBV28 and TRBJ1-2, with 7 bases aligning to TRBD1. The CDR3 consists of 15 residues. CDR1 and CDR2 (germline): MDHEN, SYDVKM. Losses at the gene ends were 6 bases for V and 0 bases for J; bases not matched to a gene: 7. DNA for the CDR3: TGTGCCAGCAGATCAGGACAGGAGGCTAACTATGGCTACACCTTC. It yields the protein CASRSGQEANYGYTF.

The chain employs TRBV19 and TRBJ1-1; no clear D. Germline V gene lookup returns CDR1 LNHDA and CDR2 SQIVND (reference sequence). The CDR3 runs to 13 residues. Trimming took off 2 bases at V and 1 base at J, with 5 bases between the two ends. The CDR3 nucleotides are TGTGCCAGTAGTATATCTTCGAACACTGAAGCTTTCTTT. Its translation: CASSISSNTEAFF.

The chain couples TRBV5-4 to TRBJ2-1, with D possibly matching TRBD2 (5 bases). The CDR3 is 15 amino acids. The germline V and J ends were trimmed by 3 bases and 8 bases, with 18 bases remaining between them. In germline, CDR1 is SGHNT, CDR2 YYREEE (reference sequence). CDR3 sequence reads: CASSSPGSGWHEQFF. The DNA for the CDR3 is TGTGCCAGCAGCTCCCCGGGGTCAGGTTGGCATGAGCAGTTCTTC.

The rearrangement uses TRBV4-3 and TRBJ2-7; the D is unclear. Germline V gene data show CDR1 as LGHNA and CDR2 as YSLEER. Trimming took off 1 base at V and 6 bases at J, with 7 bases between the two ends. This CDR3 has 12 amino acids. The CDR3 DNA reads TGCGCCAGCAGCCAAGTAGGCGGCGAGCAGTACTTC. Translation gives CASSQVGGEQYF.

V gene TRBV19 combines with J gene TRBJ1-5, with 9 bases fitting TRBD1. Trimming cost V 6 bases and J 4 bases; bases outside gene matches: 4. The CDR3 extends over 14 amino acids. Germline V lookup: CDR1 LNHDA, CDR2 SQIVND (reference sequence). The CDR3 sequence is CASSVGQGNQPQHF. The DNA of the CDR3 is TGTGCCAGTAGCGTGGGACAGGGTAATCAGCCCCAGCATTTT.

This chain links TRBV2 with TRBJ2-1, with TRBD2 matching over 13 bases. The CDR3 spans 17 residues. CDR1 and CDR2 from the germline V gene are SNHLY and FYNNEI. The CDR3 region is CASRTSGRAGAYNEQFF. The CDR3 coding sequence is TGTGCTAGTCGGACTAGCGGGAGAGCCGGGGCGTACAATGAGCAGTTCTTC.

This clone is a singleton in its sample. V gene TRBV5-1 combines with J gene TRBJ2-7; 8 nucleotides agree with TRBD1. There are 16 residues in the CDR3. Germline values: CDR1 SGHRS, CDR2 YFSETQ. J was trimmed by 1 base and V by 3 bases; bases with no gene match: 9. The CDR3, as DNA: TGCGCCAGCAGCTCGGGCGGGCAGGGGGCTTCCTACGAGCAGTACTTC. Amino acid sequence: CASSSGGQGASYEQYF.

This chain connects TRBV28 to TRBJ1-1; TRBD1 matches 9 bases. The germline CDR1 and CDR2 sequences are MDHEN and SYDVKM. The CDR3 has 14 amino acids. V was clipped by 5 bases and J by 4 bases; unmatched bases: 5. The CDR3 is CASSVGQGGTEAFF. In DNA form, the CDR3 reads TGTGCCAGCAGTGTGGGACAGGGAGGCACTGAAGCTTTCTTT.

The rearrangement links TRBV7-9 to TRBJ1-1, with D unclear. The CDR3 has 13 residues. Germline V gene sequence: CDR1 SEHNR, CDR2 FQNEAQ (reference sequence). V lost 4 bases and J 5 bases, leaving 11 bases between the germline ends. CDR3 in amino acids: CASSSFPSTEAFF. The CDR3 coding sequence is TGTGCCAGCAGCTCGTTTCCGAGTACTGAAGCTTTCTTT.

The CDR3: CASSIRTSGEDTQYF. The CDR3, as DNA: TGTGCCAGTAGTATAAGGACTAGCGGGGAGGATACGCAGTATTTT. The chain is built from TRBV19 and TRBJ2-3; TRBD2 agrees at 12 bases. CDR3 length equals 15 residues. CDR1 is LNHDA and CDR2 is SQIVND in the germline V gene (reference sequence). V lost 2 bases, J lost 6 bases, and 3 bases stayed unmatched.